The clone carrying this T cell receptor beta chain was counted ten times or more. Its antigen is still unknown. Each single cDNA molecule received a unique molecular identifier. A single record per CDR3 protein comes from TCRdb applying MiXCR to the 5' RACE reads. The sample records 65,000 to 80,000 distinct CDR3 sequences, over 10% being singletons. These data come from a study of early T cells in non-severe SARS-CoV-2 infection. Study-level findings and limits: Matching results from VDJdb favored anti-spike CD8 responses, leaving private and CD4 specificities undetected.

CDR1 and CDR2 (germline): LGHNA, YSLEER. With 0 bases clipped from V and 3 bases from J, the junction kept 12 bases outside the gene matches. The CDR3 runs 18 residues. The sequencing input was whole blood. The J gene is TRBJ2-7, the V gene TRBV4-3, with 9 bases matching TRBD2. This sequence was found in an adult who was a healthcare worker with PCR-confirmed SARS-CoV-2 infection or an uninfected control (not recorded which). The CDR3 sequence: CASSQEASSGMYFYEQYF. CDR3 DNA sequence: TGCGCCAGCAGCCAAGAGGCGTCTAGCGGGATGTATTTCTACGAGCAGTACTTC.